The 2 T cell receptor beta chains reported below all come from one sample, sequenced in a study of identical twins. TCRdb recomputed calls from the 5' RACE reads with MiXCR, one row per CDR3 protein. The table includes 300,000 to 350,000 distinct CDR3 sequences, 9% to 15% detected once. These data were also filed under a second study, of yellow fever vaccine responses in identical twins.

Sample: CD8+ T cells sorted from blood. Source of these receptors: a woman under 30 in good health.

This chain links TRBV12-3 or TRBV12-4 with TRBJ1-1; 7 bases match TRBD1. Trimming took 1 base from V and 3 from J; bases not matched to a gene: 5. The CDR3 spans 15 residues. The CDR3 sequence is CASSLVGGLHTEAFF. In DNA form, the CDR3 reads TGTGCCAGCAGTTTAGTAGGGGGCTTGCACACTGAAGCTTTCTTT.

This chain uses TRBV29-1 with TRBJ2-1, with a tentative D call TRBD1 (5 bases). The CDR3 contains 14 residues. V was clipped by 1 base and J by 7 bases, with 14 bases between them. Germline values: CDR1 SQVTM, CDR2 ANQGSEA. CDR3 protein: CSVEVPGHLNEQFF. The CDR3 coding sequence is TGCAGCGTTGAAGTTCCAGGGCACCTGAATGAGCAGTTCTTC.